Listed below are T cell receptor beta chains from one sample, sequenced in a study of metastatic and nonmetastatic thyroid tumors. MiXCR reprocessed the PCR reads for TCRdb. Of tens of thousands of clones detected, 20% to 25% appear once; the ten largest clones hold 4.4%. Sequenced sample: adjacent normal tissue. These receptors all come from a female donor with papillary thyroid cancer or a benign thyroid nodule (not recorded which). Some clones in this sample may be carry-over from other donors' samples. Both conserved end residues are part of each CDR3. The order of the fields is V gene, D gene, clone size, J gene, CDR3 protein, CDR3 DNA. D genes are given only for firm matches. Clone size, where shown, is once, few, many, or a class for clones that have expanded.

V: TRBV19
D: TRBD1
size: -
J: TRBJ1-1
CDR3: CASGWTGPNTEAFF
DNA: TGTGCCAGTGGATGGACAGGACCTAACACTGAAGCTTTCTTT

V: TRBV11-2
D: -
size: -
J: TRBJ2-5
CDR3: CARSAVPRRKDTQYF
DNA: TGTGCCCGCAGCGCTGTCCCTCGGAGGAAAGATACCCAGTACTTC

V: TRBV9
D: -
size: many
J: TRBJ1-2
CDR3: CASSKRSGPMSYGYTF
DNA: TGTGCCAGCAGCAAACGATCCGGGCCCATGTCCTATGGCTACACCTTC

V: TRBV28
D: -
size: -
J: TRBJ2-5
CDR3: CASSRQQGIQETQYF
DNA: TGTGCCAGCAGCCGTCAACAGGGAATCCAAGAGACCCAGTACTTC

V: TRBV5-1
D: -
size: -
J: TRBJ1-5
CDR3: CASSLDSSQHQHF
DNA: TGCGCCAGCAGCTTGGACAGCAGTCAGCACCAGCATTTT

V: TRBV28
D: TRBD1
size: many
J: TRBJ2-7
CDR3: CASRPDRGRLNEQYF
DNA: TGTGCCAGCAGACCGGACAGGGGGCGCCTAAACGAGCAGTACTTC

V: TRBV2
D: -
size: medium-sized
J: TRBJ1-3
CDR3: CASSPDPGNTIYF
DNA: TGTGCCAGCAGTCCTGACCCTGGAAACACCATATATTTT

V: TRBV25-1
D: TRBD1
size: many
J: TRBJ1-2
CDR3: CASSEFGTAVPVFGYTF
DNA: TGTGCCAGCAGTGAATTCGGGACAGCCGTCCCGGTTTTTGGCTACACCTTC

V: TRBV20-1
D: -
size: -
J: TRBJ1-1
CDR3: CSARDLNRDNRGTEAFF
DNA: TGCAGTGCTAGAGATCTAAATAGGGACAATCGGGGGACTGAAGCTTTCTTT

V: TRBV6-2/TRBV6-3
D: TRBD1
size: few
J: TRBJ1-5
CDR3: CASSSRTGGNQPQHF
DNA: TGTGCCAGCAGTTCTCGGACAGGAGGGAATCAGCCCCAGCATTTT

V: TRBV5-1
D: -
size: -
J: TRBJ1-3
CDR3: CASSDTGRGNTIYF
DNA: TGCGCCAGCAGCGATACAGGGCGAGGAAACACCATATACTTT

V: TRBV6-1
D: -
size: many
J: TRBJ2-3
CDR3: CASSTRTTSTDTQYF
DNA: TGTGCCAGCAGCACGCGGACGACTAGCACAGATACGCAGTATTTT

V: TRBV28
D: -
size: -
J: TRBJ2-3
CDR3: CASSPKWGPSTDTRYF
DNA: TGTGCCAGCAGCCCCAAGTGGGGGCCCAGCACAGATACGCGGTATTTT

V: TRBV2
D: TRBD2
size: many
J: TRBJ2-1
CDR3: CATLGLDNYNEQFF
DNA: TGTGCCACCCTTGGACTAGACAACTACAATGAGCAGTTCTTC

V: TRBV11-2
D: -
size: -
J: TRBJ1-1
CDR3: CASSLPPVGDEAFF
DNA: TGTGCCAGCAGCTTACCCCCGGTAGGCGATGAAGCTTTCTTT

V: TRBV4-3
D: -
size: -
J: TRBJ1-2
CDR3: CAISVGTAYGYTF
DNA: TGCGCCATCAGTGTAGGGACCGCCTATGGCTACACCTTC

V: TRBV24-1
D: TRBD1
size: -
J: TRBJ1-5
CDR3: CTASESTGDQPQHF
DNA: TGTACCGCCAGTGAGTCTACAGGGGATCAGCCCCAGCATTTT

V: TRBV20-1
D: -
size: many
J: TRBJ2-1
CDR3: CSAPRDSANEQFF
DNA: TGCAGTGCCCCTAGGGACTCAGCCAATGAGCAGTTCTTC

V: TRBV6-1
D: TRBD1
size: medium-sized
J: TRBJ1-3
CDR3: CASRGQSPGNTIYF
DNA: TGTGCCAGCAGGGGACAGTCCCCCGGAAACACCATATATTTT

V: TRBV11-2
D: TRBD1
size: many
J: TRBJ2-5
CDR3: CASSPGTGSPQETQYF
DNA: TGTGCCAGCAGCCCAGGGACAGGGTCCCCCCAAGAGACCCAGTACTTC

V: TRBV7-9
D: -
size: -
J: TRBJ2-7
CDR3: CASSLVGESYEQYF
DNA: TGTGCCAGCAGCTTAGTGGGCGAATCCTACGAGCAGTACTTC

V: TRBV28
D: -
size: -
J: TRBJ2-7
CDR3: CASRDTLISYEQYF
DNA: TGTGCCAGCAGGGACACCTTGATATCCTACGAGCAGTACTTC

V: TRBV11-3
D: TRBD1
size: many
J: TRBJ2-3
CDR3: CASSLEWTGGTDTQYF
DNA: TGTGCCAGCAGCTTAGAGTGGACAGGGGGCACAGATACGCAGTATTTT

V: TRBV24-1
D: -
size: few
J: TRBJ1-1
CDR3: CATSAGNTEAFF
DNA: TGTGCCACCAGTGCGGGGAACACTGAAGCTTTCTTT

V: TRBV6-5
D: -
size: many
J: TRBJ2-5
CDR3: CASSYVRQQTQYF
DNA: TGTGCCAGCAGTTACGTGAGGCAACAGACCCAGTACTTC

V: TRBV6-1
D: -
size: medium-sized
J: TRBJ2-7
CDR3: CASSESVRDITYEQYF
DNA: TGTGCCAGCAGTGAAAGCGTGAGGGACATAACCTACGAGCAGTACTTC

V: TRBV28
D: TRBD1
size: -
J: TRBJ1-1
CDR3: CASRGQGAYTEAFF
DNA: TGTGCCAGCAGAGGACAGGGGGCTTACACTGAAGCTTTCTTT

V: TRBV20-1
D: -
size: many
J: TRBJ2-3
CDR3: CSAGWADTQYF
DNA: TGCAGTGCTGGTTGGGCGGATACGCAGTATTTT

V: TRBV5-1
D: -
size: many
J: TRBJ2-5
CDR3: CASSLLGLGTQYF
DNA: TGCGCCAGCAGCTTGCTAGGGTTGGGGACCCAGTACTTC

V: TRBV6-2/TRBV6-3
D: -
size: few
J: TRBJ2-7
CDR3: CVSSITGPPYEQYF
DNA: TGTGTCAGCAGTATCACTGGTCCCCCCTACGAGCAGTACTTC

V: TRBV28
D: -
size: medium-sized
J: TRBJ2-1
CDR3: CASSLQGLHFFSYNEQFF
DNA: TGTGCCAGCAGTCTCCAGGGACTTCACTTCTTCTCCTACAATGAGCAGTTCTTC

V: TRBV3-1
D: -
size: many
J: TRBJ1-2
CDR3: CASSQAPVGSDYGYTF
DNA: TGTGCCAGCAGCCAAGCCCCTGTTGGGTCAGACTATGGCTACACCTTC

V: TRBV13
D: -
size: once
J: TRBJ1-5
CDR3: CASSSRRYSNQPQHF
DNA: TGCGCTAGCAGCTCCCGGCGATATAGCAATCAGCCCCAGCATTTT

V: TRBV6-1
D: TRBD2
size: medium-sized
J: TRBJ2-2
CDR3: CASENLAGGTGELFF
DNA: TGTGCCAGCGAAAACCTAGCGGGAGGCACCGGGGAGCTGTTTTTT

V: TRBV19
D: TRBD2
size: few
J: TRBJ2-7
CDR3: CASRDCGRASEQYF
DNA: TGTGCCAGTAGGGATTGCGGGAGGGCCAGCGAGCAGTACTTC

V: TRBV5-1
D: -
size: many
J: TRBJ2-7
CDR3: CASSFGGGLSYEQYF
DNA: TGCGCCAGCAGCTTTGGGGGAGGACTCTCCTACGAGCAGTACTTC

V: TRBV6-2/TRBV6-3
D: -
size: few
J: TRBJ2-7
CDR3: CASSRDPAYEQYF
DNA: TGTGCCAGCAGTCGGGACCCGGCCTACGAGCAGTACTTC